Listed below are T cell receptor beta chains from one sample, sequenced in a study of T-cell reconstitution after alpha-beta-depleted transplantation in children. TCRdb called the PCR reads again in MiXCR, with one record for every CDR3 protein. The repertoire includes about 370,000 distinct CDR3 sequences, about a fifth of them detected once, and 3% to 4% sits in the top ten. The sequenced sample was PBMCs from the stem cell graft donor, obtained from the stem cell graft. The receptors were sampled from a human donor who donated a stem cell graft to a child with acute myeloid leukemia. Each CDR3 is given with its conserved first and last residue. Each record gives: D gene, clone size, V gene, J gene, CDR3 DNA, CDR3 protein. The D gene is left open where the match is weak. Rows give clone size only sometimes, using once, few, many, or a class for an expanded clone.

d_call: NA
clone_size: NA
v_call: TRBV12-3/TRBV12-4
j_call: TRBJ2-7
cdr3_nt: TGTGCCAGCAGTTTTTCCGGGGGTCAAGGGCAGTACTTC
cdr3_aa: CASSFSGGQGQYF

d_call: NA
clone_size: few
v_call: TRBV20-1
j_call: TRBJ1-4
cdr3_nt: TGCAGTGCTAGAGATCTTCGGGAAAAACTGTTTTTT
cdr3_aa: CSARDLREKLFF

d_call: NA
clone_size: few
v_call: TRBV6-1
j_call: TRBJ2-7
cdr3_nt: TGTGCCAGCAGTCCCCAGGGCAGCGGGTTATCCTACGAGCAGTACTTC
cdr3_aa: CASSPQGSGLSYEQYF

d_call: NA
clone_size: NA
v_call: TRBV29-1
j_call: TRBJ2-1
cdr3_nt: TGCAGCGTTTCTCTGGGGGCGGGGGAAGACAATGAGCAGTTCTTC
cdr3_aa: CSVSLGAGEDNEQFF

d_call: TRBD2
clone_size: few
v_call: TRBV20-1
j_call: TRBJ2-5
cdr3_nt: TGCAGTGCTAGACTAGCGGGGCGACCCCAAGAGACCCAGTACTTC
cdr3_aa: CSARLAGRPQETQYF

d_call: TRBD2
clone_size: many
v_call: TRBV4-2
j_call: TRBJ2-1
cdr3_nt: TGTGCCAGCAGCCAAGAACTAGCGGGAGGAGTCGATGAGCAGTTCTTC
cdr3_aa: CASSQELAGGVDEQFF

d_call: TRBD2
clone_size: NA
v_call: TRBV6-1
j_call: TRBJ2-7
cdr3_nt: TGTGCCAGCAGTGAACTACTAGCGGGAAGCTACGAGCAGTACTTC
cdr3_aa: CASSELLAGSYEQYF

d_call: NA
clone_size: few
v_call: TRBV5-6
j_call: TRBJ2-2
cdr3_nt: TGTGCCAGCAGCTTGGGGCCCCCCTCAAGCACCGGGGAGCTGTTTTTT
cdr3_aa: CASSLGPPSSTGELFF

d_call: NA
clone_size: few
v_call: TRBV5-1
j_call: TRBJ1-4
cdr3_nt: TGCGCCAGCAGCTTCGGGACACAAGAAAAACTGTTTTTT
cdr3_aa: CASSFGTQEKLFF

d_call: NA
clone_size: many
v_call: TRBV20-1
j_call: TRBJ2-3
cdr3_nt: TGCAGTCCTGTGCGGGACCAAACCACAGATACGCAGTATTTT
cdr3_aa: CSPVRDQTTDTQYF

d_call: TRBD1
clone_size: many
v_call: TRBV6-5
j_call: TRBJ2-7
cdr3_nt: TGTGCCAGCAGTCGAGACGTGGGAAGGGGTCAGTCGGACAGGGGAAACTCCTACGAGCAGTACTTC
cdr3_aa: CASSRDVGRGQSDRGNSYEQYF

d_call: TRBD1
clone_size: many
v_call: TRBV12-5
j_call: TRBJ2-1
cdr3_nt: TGTGCTAGTGGTAAAGGGACAGACAATGAGCAGTTCTTC
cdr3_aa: CASGKGTDNEQFF

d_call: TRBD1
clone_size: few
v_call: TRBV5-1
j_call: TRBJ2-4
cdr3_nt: TGCGCCAGCAGTACAGGGGAAGCCAAAAACATTCAGTACTTC
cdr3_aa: CASSTGEAKNIQYF

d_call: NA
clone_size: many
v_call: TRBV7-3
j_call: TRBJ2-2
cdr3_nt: TGTGCCAGCGCCGGGACCCCAGGGACCGGGGAGCTGTTTTTT
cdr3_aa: CASAGTPGTGELFF

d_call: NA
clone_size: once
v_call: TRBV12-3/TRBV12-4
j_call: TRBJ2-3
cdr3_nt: TGTGCCAGCAAGGGGGGCGAGGATACGCAGTATTTT
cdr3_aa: CASKGGEDTQYF

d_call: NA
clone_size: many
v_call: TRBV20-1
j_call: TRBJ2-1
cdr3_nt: TGCAGTGCTAGAGATCTGGGGAAATCAATCGATGAGCAGTTCTTC
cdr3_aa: CSARDLGKSIDEQFF

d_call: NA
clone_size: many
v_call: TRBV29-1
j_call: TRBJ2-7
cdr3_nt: TGCAGCGTTAGGGGGACGGGGCAGTCCTACGAGCAGTACTTC
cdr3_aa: CSVRGTGQSYEQYF

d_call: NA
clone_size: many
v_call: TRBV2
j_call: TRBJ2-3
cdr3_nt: TGTGCCAGCAGTGAAGCGCTTCCGGATCCTAGGAGGGGAGATACGCAGTATTTT
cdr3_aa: CASSEALPDPRRGDTQYF

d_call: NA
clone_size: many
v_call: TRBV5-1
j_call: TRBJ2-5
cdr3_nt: TGCGCCAGCAGCTTGGATCCAGCCCAAGAGACCCAGTACTTC
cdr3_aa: CASSLDPAQETQYF

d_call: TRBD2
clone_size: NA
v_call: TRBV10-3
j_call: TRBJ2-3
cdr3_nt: TGTGCCATCAGCAACGACCGACTAGCGGGAGCAGATACGCAGTATTTT
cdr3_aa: CAISNDRLAGADTQYF

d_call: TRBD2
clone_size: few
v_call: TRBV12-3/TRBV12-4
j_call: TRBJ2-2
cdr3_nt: TGTGCCAGCAGTTTCCTACTAGCGGGATCCGCCGGGGAGCTGTTTTTT
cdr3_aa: CASSFLLAGSAGELFF

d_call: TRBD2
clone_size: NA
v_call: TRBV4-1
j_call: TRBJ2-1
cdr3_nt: TGCGCCAGCAGCCAAGGAATTAGCGGGCAGGAGCAGTTCTTC
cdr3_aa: CASSQGISGQEQFF

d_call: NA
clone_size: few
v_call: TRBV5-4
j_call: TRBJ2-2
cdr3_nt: TGTGCCAGCAGCGTCACTAGTTTTTTGGACACCGGGGAGCTGTTTTTT
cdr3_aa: CASSVTSFLDTGELFF

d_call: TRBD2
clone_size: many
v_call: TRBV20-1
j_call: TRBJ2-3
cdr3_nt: TGCAGTGCTAGGACTAGCGGTCATTATACAGATACGCAGTATTTT
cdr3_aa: CSARTSGHYTDTQYF

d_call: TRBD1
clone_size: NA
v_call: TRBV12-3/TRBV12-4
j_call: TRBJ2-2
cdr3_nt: TGTGCCAGCAGAGAATCCGGGACAGTCACCGGGGAGCTGTTTTTT
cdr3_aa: CASRESGTVTGELFF

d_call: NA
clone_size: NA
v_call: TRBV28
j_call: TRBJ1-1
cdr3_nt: TGTGCCAGCAATCAGGGCCAGGATGAAGCTTTCTTT
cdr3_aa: CASNQGQDEAFF

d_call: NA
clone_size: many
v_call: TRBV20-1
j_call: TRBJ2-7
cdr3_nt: TGCAGTGCTAGGGAGCAGGTCTACGAGCAGTACTTC
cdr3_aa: CSAREQVYEQYF

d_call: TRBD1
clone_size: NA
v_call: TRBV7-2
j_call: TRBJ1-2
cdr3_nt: TGTGCCAGCAGCCCGGGACAGGGACAGGGCTACACCTTC
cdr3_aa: CASSPGQGQGYTF

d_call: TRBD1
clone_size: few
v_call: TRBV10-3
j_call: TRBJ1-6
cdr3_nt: TGTGCCACCGGACAGGTGATGAGTTCACCCCTCCACTTT
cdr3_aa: CATGQVMSSPLHF

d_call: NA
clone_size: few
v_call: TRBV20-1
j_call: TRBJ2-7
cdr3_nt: TGCAGTGCAATCCGTACTAGGTCCCCCTACGAGCAGTACTTC
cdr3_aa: CSAIRTRSPYEQYF

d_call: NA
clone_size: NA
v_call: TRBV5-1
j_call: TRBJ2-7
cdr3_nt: TGCGCCAGCAGCTTGGACGGGAGCGGCAGCTCCTACGAGCAGTACTTC
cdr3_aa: CASSLDGSGSSYEQYF

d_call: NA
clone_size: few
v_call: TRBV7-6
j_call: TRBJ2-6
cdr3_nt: TGTGCCAGCAGCTTAGCAAACAGAGCCTCTGGGGCCAACGTCCTGACTTTC
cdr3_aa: CASSLANRASGANVLTF

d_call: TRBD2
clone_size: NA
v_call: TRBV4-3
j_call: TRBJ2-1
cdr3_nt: TGCGCCAGCAGCCAAGAAGCGGGGGCGGGCTACAATGAGCAGTTCTTC
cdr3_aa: CASSQEAGAGYNEQFF

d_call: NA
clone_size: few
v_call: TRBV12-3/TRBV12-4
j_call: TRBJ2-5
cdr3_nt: TGTGCCAGCACCCTCGCGGGGTGGGAGACCCAGTACTTC
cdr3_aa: CASTLAGWETQYF

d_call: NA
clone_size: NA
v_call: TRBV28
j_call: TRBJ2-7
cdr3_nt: TGTGCCAGCAGTCCGAACCCTCCTCCTTACGAGCAGTACTTC
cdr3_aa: CASSPNPPPYEQYF

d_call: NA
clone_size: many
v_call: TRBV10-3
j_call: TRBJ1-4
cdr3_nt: TGTGCCATCAGTGAGTTGCCAGTAAATGAAAAACTGTTTTTT
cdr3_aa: CAISELPVNEKLFF

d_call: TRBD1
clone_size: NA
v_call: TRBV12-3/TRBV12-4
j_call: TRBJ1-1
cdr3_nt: TGTGCCAGCAGCAAAAGGACAGGGGGGACCACTGAAGCTTTCTTT
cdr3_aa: CASSKRTGGTTEAFF

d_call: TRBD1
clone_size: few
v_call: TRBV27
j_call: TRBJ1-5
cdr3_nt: TGTGCCAGCAGTTTATCGAAAGGGGGCGGACAGCCCCAGCATTTT
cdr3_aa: CASSLSKGGGQPQHF

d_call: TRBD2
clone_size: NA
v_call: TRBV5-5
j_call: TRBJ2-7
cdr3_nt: TGTGCCAGCAGCTTCTCGGGACTAGCGGGAGGTCGTTCCTACGAGCAGTACTTC
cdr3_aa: CASSFSGLAGGRSYEQYF

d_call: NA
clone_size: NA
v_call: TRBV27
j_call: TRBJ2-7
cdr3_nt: TGTGCCAGCAGTTCTATCCCACTCTACGAGCAGTACTTC
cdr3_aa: CASSSIPLYEQYF

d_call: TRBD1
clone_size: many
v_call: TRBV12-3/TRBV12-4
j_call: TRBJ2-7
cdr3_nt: TGTGCCAGCAGTTTATTGGGACAGGTTGACGAGCAGTACTTC
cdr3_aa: CASSLLGQVDEQYF

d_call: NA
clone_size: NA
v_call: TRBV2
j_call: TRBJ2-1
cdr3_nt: TGTGCCAGCAGTGAAGCTTTTTACAATGAGCAGTTCTTC
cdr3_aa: CASSEAFYNEQFF

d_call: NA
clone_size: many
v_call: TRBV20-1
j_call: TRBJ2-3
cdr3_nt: TGCAGTGCTAGAGCCCCAGGGACAGATACGCAGTATTTT
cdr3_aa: CSARAPGTDTQYF

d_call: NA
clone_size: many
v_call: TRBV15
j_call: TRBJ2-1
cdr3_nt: TGTGCCACCAGCAGAGATGAGCGGAGCACCTACAATGAGCAGTTCTTC
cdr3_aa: CATSRDERSTYNEQFF

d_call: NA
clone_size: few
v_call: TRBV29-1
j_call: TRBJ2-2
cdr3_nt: TGCAGCGTTGTCGGCAGGTTCACCGGGGAGCTGTTTTTT
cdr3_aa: CSVVGRFTGELFF

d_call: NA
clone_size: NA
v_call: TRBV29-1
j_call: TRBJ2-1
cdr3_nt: TGCAGCGTCGGGACATCATACAATGAGCAGTTCTTC
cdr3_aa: CSVGTSYNEQFF

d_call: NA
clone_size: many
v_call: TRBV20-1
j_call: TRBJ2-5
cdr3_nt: TGCAGTGCTGCCAGGGACACAGCAGCGGAGACCCAGTACTTC
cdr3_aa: CSAARDTAAETQYF

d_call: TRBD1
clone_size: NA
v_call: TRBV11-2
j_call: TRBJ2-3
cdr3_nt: TGTGCCAGCAGCTTGGATGGACAGGCGACTATCACAGATACGCAGTATTTT
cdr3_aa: CASSLDGQATITDTQYF

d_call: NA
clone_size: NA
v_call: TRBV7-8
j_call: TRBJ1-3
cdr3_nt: TGTGCCAGCAGCTTAGAAGCAAGATCTCTCTCTGGAAACACCATATATTTT
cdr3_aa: CASSLEARSLSGNTIYF

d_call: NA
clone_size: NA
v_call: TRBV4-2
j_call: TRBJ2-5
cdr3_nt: TGTGCCAGCAGCCAAGAGGGAGGAGGGGCCCAAGAGACCCAGTACTTC
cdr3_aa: CASSQEGGGAQETQYF